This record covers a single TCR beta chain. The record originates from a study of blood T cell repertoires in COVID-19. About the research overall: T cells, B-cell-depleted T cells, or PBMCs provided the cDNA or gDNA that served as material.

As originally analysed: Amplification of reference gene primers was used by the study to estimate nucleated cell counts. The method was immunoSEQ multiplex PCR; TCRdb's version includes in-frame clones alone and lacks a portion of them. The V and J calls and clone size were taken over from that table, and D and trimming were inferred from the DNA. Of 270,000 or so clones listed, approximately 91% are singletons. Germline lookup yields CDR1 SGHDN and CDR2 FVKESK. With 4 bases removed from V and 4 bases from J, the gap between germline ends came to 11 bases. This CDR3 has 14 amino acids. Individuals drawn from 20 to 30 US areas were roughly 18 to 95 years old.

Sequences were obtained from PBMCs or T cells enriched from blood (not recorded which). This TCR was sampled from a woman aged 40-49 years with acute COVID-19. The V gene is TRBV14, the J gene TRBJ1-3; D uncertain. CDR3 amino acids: CASSLYDSGNTIYF. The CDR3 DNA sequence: TGTGCCAGCAGCCTATACGACTCAGGAAACACCATATATTTT.